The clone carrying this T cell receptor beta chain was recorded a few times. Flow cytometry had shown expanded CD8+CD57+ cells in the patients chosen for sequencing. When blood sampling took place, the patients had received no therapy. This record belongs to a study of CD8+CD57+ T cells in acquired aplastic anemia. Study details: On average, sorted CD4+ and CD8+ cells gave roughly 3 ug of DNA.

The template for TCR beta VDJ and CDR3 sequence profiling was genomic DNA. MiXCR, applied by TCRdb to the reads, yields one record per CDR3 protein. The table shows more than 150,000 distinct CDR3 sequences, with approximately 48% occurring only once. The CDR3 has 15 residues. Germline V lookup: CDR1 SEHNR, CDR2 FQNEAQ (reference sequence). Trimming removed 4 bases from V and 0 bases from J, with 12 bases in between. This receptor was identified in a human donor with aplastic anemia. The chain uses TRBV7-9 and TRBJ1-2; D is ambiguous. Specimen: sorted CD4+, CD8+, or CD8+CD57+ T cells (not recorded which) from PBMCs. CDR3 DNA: TGTGCCAGCAGCTCCGGGATATTTGCTAACTATGGCTACACCTTC. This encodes CASSSGIFANYGYTF.